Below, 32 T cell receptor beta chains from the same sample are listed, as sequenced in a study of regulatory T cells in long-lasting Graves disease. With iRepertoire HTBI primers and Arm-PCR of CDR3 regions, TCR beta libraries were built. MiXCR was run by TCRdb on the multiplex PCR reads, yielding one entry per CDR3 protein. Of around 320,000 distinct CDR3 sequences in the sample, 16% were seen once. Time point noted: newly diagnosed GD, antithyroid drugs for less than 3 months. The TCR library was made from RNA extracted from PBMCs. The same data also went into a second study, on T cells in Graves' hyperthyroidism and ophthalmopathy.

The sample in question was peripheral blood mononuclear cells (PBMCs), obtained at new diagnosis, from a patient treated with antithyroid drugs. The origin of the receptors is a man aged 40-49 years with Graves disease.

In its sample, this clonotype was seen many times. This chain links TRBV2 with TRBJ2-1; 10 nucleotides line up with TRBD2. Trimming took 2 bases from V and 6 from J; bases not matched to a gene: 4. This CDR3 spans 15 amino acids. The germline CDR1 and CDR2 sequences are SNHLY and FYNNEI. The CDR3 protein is CASSELAGVVNEQFF. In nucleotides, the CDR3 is TGTGCCAGCAGTGAACTAGCGGGGGTGGTCAATGAGCAGTTCTTC.

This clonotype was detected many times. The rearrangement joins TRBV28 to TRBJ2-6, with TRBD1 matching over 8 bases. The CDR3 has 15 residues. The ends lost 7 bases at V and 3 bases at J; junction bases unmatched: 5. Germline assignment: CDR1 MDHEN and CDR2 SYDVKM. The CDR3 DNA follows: TGTGCCAGCAAACCCGACAGGGGTGGGGCCAACGTCCTGACTTTC. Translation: CASKPDRGGANVLTF.

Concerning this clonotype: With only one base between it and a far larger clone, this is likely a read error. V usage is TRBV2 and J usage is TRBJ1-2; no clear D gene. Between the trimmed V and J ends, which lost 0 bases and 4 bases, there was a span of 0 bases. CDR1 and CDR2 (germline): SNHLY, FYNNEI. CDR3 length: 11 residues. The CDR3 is CASSEAYGYTF. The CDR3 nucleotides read TGTGCCAGCAGTGAAGCCTATGGCTACACCTTC.

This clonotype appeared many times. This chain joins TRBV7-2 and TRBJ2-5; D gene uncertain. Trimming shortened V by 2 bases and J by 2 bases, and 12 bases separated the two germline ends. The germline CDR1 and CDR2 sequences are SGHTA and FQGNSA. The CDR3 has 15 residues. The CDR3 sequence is CASSLLGSHQETQYF. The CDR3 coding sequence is TGTGCCAGCAGCTTACTCGGCTCGCATCAAGAGACCCAGTACTTC.

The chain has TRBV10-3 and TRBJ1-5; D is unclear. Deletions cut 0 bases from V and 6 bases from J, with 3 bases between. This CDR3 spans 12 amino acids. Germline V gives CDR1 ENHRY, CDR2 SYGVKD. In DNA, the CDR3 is TGTGCCATCAGTGAGTCTGTTCAGCCCCAGCATTTT. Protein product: CAISESVQPQHF.

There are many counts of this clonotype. In DNA form, the CDR3 reads TGTGCCAGCTCACCAGTCCAGGGGTCAGATACGCAGTATTTT. Protein: CASSPVQGSDTQYF. The chain has TRBV18 and TRBJ2-3; D possibly corresponds to TRBD1 (6 bases). V lost 2 bases, J lost 4 bases, and 10 bases lay in between. The V gene's germline CDR1 is KGHSH and CDR2 LQKENI. The CDR3 runs to 14 residues.

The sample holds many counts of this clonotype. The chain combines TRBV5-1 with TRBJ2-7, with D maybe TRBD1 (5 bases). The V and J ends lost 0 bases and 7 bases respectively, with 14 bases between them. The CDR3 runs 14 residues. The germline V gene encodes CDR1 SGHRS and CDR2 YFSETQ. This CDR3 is CASSLAGRQGEQYF. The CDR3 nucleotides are TGCGCCAGCAGCTTGGCCGGTCGCCAGGGAGAGCAGTACTTC.

CDR3 sequence: CASRGGLPTDTQYF. Written as DNA, the CDR3 is TGTGCCAGCAGGGGGGGGCTTCCCACAGATACGCAGTATTTT. The chain employs TRBV28 and TRBJ2-3, with D possibly being TRBD2 (7 bases). This CDR3 contains 14 residues. Looked up from germline, CDR1 is MDHEN and CDR2 is SYDVKM. Trimming stripped 6 bases from V and 2 bases from J, with 12 bases between.

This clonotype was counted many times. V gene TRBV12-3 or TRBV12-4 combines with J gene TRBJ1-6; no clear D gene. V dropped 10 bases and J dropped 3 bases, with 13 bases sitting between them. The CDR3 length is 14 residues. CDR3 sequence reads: CATASEYYNSPLHF. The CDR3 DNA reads TGTGCCACCGCCTCAGAGTACTATAATTCACCCCTCCACTTT.

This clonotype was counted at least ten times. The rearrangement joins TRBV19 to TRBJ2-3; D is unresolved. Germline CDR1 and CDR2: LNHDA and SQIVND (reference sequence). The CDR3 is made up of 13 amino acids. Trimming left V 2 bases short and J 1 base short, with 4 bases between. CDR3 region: CASSITGTDTQYF. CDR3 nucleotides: TGTGCCAGTAGTATAACGGGCACAGATACGCAGTATTTT.

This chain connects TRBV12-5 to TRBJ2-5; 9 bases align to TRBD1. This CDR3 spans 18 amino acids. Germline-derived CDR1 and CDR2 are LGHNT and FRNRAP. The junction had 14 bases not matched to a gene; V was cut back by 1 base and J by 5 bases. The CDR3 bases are TGTGCTAGTGGTTTGGATACAGGGGGCGGGCCCCGCAGGGAGACCCAGTACTTC. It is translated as CASGLDTGGGPRRETQYF.

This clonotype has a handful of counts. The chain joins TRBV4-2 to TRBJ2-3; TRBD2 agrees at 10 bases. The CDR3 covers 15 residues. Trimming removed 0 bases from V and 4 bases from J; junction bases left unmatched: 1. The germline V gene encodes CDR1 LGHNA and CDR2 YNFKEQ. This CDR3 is CASSQEAGGPDTQYF. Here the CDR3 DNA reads TGTGCCAGCAGCCAAGAAGCGGGGGGGCCAGATACGCAGTATTTT.

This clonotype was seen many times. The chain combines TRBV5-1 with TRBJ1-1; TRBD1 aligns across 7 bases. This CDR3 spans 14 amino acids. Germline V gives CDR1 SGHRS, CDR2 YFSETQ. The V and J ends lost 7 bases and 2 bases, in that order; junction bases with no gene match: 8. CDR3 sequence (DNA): TGCGCCAGCGGATTAGGGACAGCTAACACTGAAGCTTTCTTT. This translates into CASGLGTANTEAFF.

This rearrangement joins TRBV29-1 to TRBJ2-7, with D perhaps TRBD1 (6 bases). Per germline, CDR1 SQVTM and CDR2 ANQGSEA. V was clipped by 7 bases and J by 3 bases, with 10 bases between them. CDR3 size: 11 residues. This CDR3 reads CSGLQGYEQYF. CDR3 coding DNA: TGCAGCGGTCTACAGGGCTACGAGCAGTACTTC.

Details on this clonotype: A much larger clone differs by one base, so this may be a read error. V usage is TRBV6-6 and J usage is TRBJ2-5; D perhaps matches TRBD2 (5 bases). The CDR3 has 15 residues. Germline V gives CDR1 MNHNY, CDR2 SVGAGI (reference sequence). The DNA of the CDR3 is TGTGCCAGCAGTTACTCGTTGGCTAGCCAAGAGATCCAGTACTTC. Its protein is CASSYSLASQEIQYF.

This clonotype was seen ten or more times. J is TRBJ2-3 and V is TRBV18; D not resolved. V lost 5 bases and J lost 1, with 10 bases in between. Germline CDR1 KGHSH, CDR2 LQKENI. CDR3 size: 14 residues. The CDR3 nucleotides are TGTGCCAGCTCAGCCGACACGGGCACAGATACGCAGTATTTT. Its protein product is CASSADTGTDTQYF.

In nucleotides, the CDR3 is TGCGCCAGCAGCTTGGAAGGCGGGAGCGTCGGTCAGCAGTACTTC. Translating gives CASSLEGGSVGQQYF. V and J are TRBV5-1 and TRBJ2-7, with TRBD2 identical over 7 bases. Germline V gives CDR1 SGHRS, CDR2 YFSETQ. The CDR3 runs 15 residues. V was clipped by 0 bases and J by 8 bases; unmatched bases: 11.

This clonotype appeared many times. CDR3 sequence (DNA): TGTGCCAGCAGCTATGACAGGGGTACGAAGACCCAGTACTTC. As protein: CASSYDRGTKTQYF. The chain has TRBV11-2 and TRBJ2-5, with 8 bases identical to TRBD1. Looked up from germline, CDR1 is SGHAT and CDR2 is FQNNGV. This CDR3 has 14 amino acids. The J segment lost 6 bases and the V segment lost 4 bases, leaving 7 bases of the junction unmatched.

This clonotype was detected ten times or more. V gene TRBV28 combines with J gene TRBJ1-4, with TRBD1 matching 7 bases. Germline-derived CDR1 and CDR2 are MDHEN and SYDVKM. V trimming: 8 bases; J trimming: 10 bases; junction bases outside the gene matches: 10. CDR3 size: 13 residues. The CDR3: CASWTGYAGKLFF. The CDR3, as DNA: TGTGCCAGCTGGACAGGATATGCGGGAAAACTGTTTTTT.

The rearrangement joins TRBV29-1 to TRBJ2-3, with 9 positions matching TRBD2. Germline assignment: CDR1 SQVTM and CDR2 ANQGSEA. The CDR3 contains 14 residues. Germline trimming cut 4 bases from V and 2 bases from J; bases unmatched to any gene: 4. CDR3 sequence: CSVAPSGVTDTQYF. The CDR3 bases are TGCAGCGTTGCCCCTAGCGGGGTCACAGATACGCAGTATTTT.

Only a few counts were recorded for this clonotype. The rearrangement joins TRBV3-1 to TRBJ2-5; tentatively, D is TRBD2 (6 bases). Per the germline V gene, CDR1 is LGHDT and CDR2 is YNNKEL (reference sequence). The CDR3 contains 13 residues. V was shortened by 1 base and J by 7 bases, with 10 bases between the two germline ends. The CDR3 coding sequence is TGTGCCAGCAGCCAAGGAACTAGCACGACCCAGTACTTC. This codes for CASSQGTSTTQYF.

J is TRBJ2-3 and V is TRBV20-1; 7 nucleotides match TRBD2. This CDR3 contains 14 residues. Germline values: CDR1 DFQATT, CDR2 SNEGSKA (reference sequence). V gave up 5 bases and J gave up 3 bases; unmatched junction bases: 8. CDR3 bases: TGCAGTGCTTTTAGCGGGCTGGGGACAGATACGCAGTATTTT. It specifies CSAFSGLGTDTQYF.

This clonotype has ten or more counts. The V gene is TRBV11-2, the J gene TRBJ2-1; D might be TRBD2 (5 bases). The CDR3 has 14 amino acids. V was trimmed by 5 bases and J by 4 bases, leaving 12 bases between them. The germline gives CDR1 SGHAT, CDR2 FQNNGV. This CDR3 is CASSTGLIYNEQFF. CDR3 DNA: TGTGCCAGCAGCACCGGACTTATTTACAATGAGCAGTTCTTC. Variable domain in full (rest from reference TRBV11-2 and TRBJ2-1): EAGVAQSPRYKIIEKRQSVAFWCNPISGHATLYWYQQILGQGPKLLIQFQNNGVVDDSQLPKDRFSAERLKGVDSTLKIQPAKLEDSAVYLCASSTGLIYNEQFFGPGTRLTVL.

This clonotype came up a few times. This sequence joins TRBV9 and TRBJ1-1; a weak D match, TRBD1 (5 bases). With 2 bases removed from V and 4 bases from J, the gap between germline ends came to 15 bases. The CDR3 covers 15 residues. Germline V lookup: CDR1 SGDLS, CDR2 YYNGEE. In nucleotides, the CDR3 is TGTGCCAGCAGCGTTCAGGGTCAACCGGGCACTGAAGCTTTCTTT. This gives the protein CASSVQGQPGTEAFF.

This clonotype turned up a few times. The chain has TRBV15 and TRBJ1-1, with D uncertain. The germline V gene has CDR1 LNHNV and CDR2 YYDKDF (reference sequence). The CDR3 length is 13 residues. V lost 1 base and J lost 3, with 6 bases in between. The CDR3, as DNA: TGTGCCACCAGCAGAGGACGGGACACTGAAGCTTTCTTT. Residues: CATSRGRDTEAFF.

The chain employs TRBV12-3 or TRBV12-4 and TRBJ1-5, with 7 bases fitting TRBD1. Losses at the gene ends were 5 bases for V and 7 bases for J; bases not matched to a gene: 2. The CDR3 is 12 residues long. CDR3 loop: CASSGQEQPQHF. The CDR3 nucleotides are TGTGCCAGCAGTGGACAGGAGCAGCCCCAGCATTTT.

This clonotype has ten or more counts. The CDR3 DNA follows: TGTGCCAGCAGCCCGAGTGATAGTAACAGGGGGAGGCTTGGCTACACCTTC. It encodes CASSPSDSNRGRLGYTF. J is TRBJ1-2 and V is TRBV12-3 or TRBV12-4; 8 bases match TRBD1. CDR3 length: 17 residues. After removal of 6 bases from V and 7 bases from J, the junction contained 19 bases not matched to a gene.

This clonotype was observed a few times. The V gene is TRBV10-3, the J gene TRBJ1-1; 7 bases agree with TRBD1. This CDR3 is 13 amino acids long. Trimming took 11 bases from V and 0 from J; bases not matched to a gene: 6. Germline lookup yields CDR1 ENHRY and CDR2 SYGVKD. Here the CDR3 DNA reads TGTGCCGCGGGACAGTTAATGAACACTGAAGCTTTCTTT. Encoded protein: CAAGQLMNTEAFF.

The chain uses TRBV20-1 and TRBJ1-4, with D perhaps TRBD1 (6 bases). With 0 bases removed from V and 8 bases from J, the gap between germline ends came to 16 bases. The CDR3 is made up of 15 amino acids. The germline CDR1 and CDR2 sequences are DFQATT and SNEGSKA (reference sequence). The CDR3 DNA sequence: TGCAGTGCTAGAGACCCGACAGGACCGGGGGAAAAACTGTTTTTT. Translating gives CSARDPTGPGEKLFF.

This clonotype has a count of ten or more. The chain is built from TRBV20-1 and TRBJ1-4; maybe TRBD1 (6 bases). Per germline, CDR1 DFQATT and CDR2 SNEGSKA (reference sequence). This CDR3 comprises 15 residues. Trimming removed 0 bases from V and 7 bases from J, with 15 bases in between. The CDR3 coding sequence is TGCAGTGCTAGAGATATGGGGGGGCAGCGTGAAAAACTGTTTTTT. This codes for CSARDMGGQREKLFF.

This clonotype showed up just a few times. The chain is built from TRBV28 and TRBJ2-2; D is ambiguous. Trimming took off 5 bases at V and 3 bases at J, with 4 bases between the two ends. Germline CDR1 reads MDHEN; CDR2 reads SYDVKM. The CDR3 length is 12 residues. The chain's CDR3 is CASSTYTGELFF. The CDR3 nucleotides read TGTGCCAGCAGTACCTACACCGGGGAGCTGTTTTTT.

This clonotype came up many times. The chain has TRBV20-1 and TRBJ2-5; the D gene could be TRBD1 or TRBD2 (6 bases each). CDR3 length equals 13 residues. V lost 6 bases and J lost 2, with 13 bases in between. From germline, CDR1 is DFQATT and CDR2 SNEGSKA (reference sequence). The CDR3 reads CSAEGGSQETQYF. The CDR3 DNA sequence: TGCAGTGCGGAGGGGGGAAGTCAAGAGACCCAGTACTTC.